A single T cell receptor beta chain is shown here with its context. Its antigen remains unidentified. One base away there is no much larger clone; base qualities are not given. Whole blood was collected in K2EDTA tubes by collaborating institutions according to the institutions' own protocols. Collaborator samples were shipped for TCRbeta analysis as frozen whole blood, isolated PBMCs, or DNA extracted from either sample type. Counted from cysteine to phenylalanine, this CDR3 has 14 amino acids. Here the CDR3 DNA is all that survives: 42 bases in frame from base 1. CDR1 MNHEY and CDR2 SVGAGI were looked up in the germline V gene. Trimming at the junction amounts to 4 bases on V and 3 bases on J, and the germline ends lie 13 bases apart. TCRbeta CDR3 regions were amplified from genomic DNA using the immunoSEQ Assay, a bias-controlled multiplex PCR. In the paper's pipeline: Within the assay, amplification of reference gene primers was used to estimate how many nucleated cells each sample contained. To quantify the absolute abundance of each unique TCRbeta CDR3 rearrangement, sequence reads were collapsed and filtered. For each sample, productive Simpson clonality was calculated by taking the square root of Simpson's diversity index across productive rearrangements. In TCRdb, the immuneACCESS table is reduced to in-frame sequences with V and J assigned. These tables do not hold every clone; where another copy was compared, an unresolved V gene accounts for under half, and the others remain unexplained. V and J calls and clone size are those listed in that table; D and trimming were worked out from the DNA. The sample table shows 200,000 or so clones, and around 80% are seen once. 6.9% of the sample lies in the top ten.

The data derive from a study of blood T cell repertoires in COVID-19 (dated by TCRdb to about 2020). Study-level background: The collaborator samples originated in the United States, Italy and Spain and spanned the acute and convalescent phases of COVID-19. The repertoires were released in a freely available public database meant as a resource for research on the immune response to SARS-CoV-2. The samples were drawn from the first 160 participants of the ongoing ImmuneRACE study and from 950 to 1,500 subjects provided by 6 global collaborators. The prospective study material was composed of cDNA or gDNA derived from T cells, B-cell-depleted T cells, or PBMCs. Where available, HLA class I and class II types were taken from metadata supplied by the sample provider and were not determined by assay-based typing. Nearly every sample came with metadata listing a de-identified subject ID, COVID-19 status, age in years and sex. Subjects who had been exposed to COVID-19, were actively infected with it, or had recovered from it provided the deeply sampled blood TCRbeta repertoires that made up the dataset.

Paper-wide results and their limitations: The quantity of clinical and demographic metadata differed by source and by participant and was supplied without curation.

In this chain, TRBV6-5 is recombined with TRBJ2-7; the D region possibly corresponds to TRBD2 (6 bases align). The sequenced sample was peripheral blood. This sequence originates from a human donor with acute or convalescent COVID-19. The donor label of this sample is uncertain. CDR3 sequence: CASSFYGGDYEQYF. DNA sequence: TGTGCCAGCAGTTTCTATGGAGGGGACTACGAGCAGTACTTC.